This passage covers 9 T cell receptor beta chains from one sample sequenced in a study of read filtering for tumor transcriptome and immune sequencing. The library was built from roughly 400 ng RNA with molecular barcoded adaptors for alpha/delta and beta/gamma chains. TCRdb processed the reads anew with MiXCR; each CDR3 protein has one entry. The sample shows 100,000 to 150,000 distinct CDR3 sequences, 13% of them seen only once. The sample consisted of a population of CD138-negative cells sorted from bone marrow. These receptors were collected from a donor over 35 with multiple myeloma.

The table lists this clonotype with many counts. The chain is built from TRBV18 and TRBJ2-1, with TRBD2 matching over 10 bases. CDR1 and CDR2 from the germline V gene are KGHSH and LQKENI. Trimming cost V 5 bases and J 14 bases; bases outside gene matches: 6. The CDR3 consists of 12 residues. The CDR3 loop reads CASSSSGTSEFF. As DNA, the CDR3 is TGTGCCAGCTCATCTTCCGGGACTAGCGAGTTCTTC.

This clonotype came up many times. The rearrangement joins TRBV4-2 to TRBJ2-7; TRBD2 matches at 7 bases. This CDR3 comprises 16 residues. With V trimmed by 1 base and J by 0 bases, 6 bases remained unmatched. Looked up from germline, CDR1 is LGHNA and CDR2 is YNFKEQ. The CDR3 is CASSQATSESSYEQYF. As DNA, the CDR3 is TGTGCCAGCAGCCAAGCAACTAGCGAGAGCTCCTACGAGCAGTACTTC.

This clonotype was observed a handful of times. J is TRBJ2-3 and V is TRBV30; D possibly corresponds to TRBD2 (6 bases). CDR3 length: 13 residues. Germline CDR1 and CDR2: GTSNPN and SVGIG (reference sequence). Trimming pared 3 bases from V and 6 bases from J, leaving 13 bases between. The CDR3 DNA reads TGTGCCTGGAGACTAGCTCCGCCGGATACGCAGTATTTT. It specifies CAWRLAPPDTQYF.

The chain couples TRBV11-2 to TRBJ2-3; D not certain. V shed 4 bases and J shed 3 bases, with 17 bases lying between them. The CDR3 spans 16 residues. Per the germline V gene, CDR1 is SGHAT and CDR2 is FQNNGV. The CDR3, as DNA: TGTGCCAGCAGCTATGGTCCTCGGACGCTTACAGATACGCAGTATTTT. Its protein product is CASSYGPRTLTDTQYF. The complete variable domain, with remaining parts taken from reference TRBV11-2 and TRBJ2-3, reads EAGVAQSPRYKIIEKRQSVAFWCNPISGHATLYWYQQILGQGPKLLIQFQNNGVVDDSQLPKDRFSAERLKGVDSTLKIQPAKLEDSAVYLCASSYGPRTLTDTQYFGPGTRLTVL.

Turning to this clonotype: Because it lacks the conserved phenylalanine or tryptophan at the end, this CDR3 is likely a read error. This chain uses TRBV5-1 with TRBJ1-1; 11 bases map to TRBD1. The CDR3 spans 14 residues. With 3 bases clipped from V and 5 bases from J, the junction kept 3 bases outside the gene matches. Looked up from germline, CDR1 is SGHRS and CDR2 is YFSETQ. CDR3 coding DNA: TGCGCCAGCAGCTCCGGGACAGGGGGGACTGAAGCTTTCCTT. It yields the protein CASSSGTGGTEAFL.

Turning to this clonotype: This may come from a read error, since a much larger clone is one base off. The gene calls are TRBV28 and TRBJ2-7; unclear D gene. V gave up 5 bases and J gave up 7 bases, with 9 bases separating them. Germline V gives CDR1 MDHEN, CDR2 SYDVKM. The CDR3 length is 11 residues. The CDR3 protein is CASSPGREQYF. DNA of the CDR3: TGTGCCAGCAGTCCAGGTCGGGAGCAGTACTTC.

This clonotype was observed many times. The CDR3 sequence is CASSPRQDSYEQYF. DNA of the CDR3: TGTGCCAGCAGCCCACGTCAAGACTCCTACGAGCAGTACTTC. The chain uses TRBV9 and TRBJ2-7; D gene unclear. Germline CDR1 reads SGDLS; CDR2 reads YYNGEE. This CDR3 comprises 14 residues. V was shortened by 4 bases and J by 0 bases, with 11 bases between the two germline ends.

This clonotype was observed at least ten times. The CDR3 spells CSVDLTGGMGTDTQYF. DNA for the CDR3: TGCAGCGTTGACTTGACAGGGGGTATGGGCACAGATACGCAGTATTTT. The chain carries TRBV29-1 and TRBJ2-3, with 9 bases aligning to TRBD1. From germline, CDR1 is SQVTM and CDR2 ANQGSEA. The CDR3 runs 16 residues. The V segment lost 3 bases and the J segment 1 base; nucleotides outside the gene matches: 8.

V is TRBV19 and J is TRBJ1-5; no clear D. This CDR3 spans 14 amino acids. V lost 0 bases, J lost 3 bases, and 6 bases lay in between. Germline V lookup: CDR1 LNHDA, CDR2 SQIVND (reference sequence). This CDR3 reads CASSIDGDNQPQHF. As DNA, the CDR3 is TGTGCCAGTAGTATAGATGGTGACAATCAGCCCCAGCATTTT.